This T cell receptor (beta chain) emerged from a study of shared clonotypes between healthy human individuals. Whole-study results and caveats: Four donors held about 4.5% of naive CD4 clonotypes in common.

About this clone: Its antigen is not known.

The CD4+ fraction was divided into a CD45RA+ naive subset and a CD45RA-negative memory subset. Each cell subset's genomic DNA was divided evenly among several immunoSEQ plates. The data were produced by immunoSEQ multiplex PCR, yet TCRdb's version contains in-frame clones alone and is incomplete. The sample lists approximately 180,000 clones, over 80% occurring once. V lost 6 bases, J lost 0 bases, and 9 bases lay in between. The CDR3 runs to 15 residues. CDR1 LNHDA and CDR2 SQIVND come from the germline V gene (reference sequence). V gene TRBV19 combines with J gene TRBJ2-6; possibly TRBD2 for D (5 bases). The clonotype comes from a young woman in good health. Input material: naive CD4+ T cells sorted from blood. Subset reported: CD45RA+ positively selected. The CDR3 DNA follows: TGTGCCAGTAGAGGAGGCGACTCTGGGGCCAACGTCCTGACTTTC. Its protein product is CASRGGDSGANVLTF.